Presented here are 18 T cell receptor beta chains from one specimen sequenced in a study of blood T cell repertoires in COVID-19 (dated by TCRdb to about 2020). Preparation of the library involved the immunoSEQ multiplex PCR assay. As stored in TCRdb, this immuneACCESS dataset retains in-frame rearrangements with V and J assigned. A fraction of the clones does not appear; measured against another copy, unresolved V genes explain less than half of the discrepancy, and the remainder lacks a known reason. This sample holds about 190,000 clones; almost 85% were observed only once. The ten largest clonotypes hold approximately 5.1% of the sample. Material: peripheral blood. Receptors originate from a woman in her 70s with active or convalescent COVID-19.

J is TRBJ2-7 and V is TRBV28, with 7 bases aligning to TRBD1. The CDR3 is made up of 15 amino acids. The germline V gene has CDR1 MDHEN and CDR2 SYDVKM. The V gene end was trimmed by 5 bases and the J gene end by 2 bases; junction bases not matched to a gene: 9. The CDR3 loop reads CASSPQGRSTYEQYF. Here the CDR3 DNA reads TGTGCCAGCAGTCCACAGGGGCGATCTACCTACGAGCAGTACTTC.

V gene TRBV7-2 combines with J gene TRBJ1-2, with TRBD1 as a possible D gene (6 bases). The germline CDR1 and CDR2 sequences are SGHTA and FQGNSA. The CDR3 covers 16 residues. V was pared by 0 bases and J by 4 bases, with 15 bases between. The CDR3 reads CASSLAQAGDIYGYTF. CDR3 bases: TGTGCCAGCAGCTTAGCGCAGGCAGGGGATATCTATGGCTACACCTTC.

The CDR3 sequence: CASSQLRYRQGFDWKNIQYF. The CDR3 bases are TGCGCCAGCAGCCAACTCAGATACCGTCAGGGGTTTGATTGGAAAAACATTCAGTACTTC. This chain connects TRBV4-1 to TRBJ2-4; possible D gene TRBD1, 6 bases. Germline V lookup: CDR1 MGHRA, CDR2 YSYEKL. The CDR3 loop spans 20 amino acids. Trimming left V 2 bases short and J 4 bases short, with 27 bases between.

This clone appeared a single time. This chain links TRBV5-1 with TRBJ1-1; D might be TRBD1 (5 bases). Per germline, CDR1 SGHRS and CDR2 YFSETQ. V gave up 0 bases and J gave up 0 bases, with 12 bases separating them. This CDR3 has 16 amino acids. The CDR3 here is CASSLGPRALNTEAFF. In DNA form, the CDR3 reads TGCGCCAGCAGCTTGGGCCCCAGGGCACTGAACACTGAAGCTTTCTTT.

CDR3 bases: TGCGCCAGCAGTTGGACTAGCGGGTCCCGGACCGGGGAGCAGTACTTC. It encodes CASSWTSGSRTGEQYF. The chain has TRBV5-1 and TRBJ2-7; 11 bases map to TRBD2. V was pared by 5 bases and J by 7 bases, with 14 bases of the junction left unmatched. The CDR3 totals 16 residues. CDR1 and CDR2 from the germline V gene are SGHRS and YFSETQ.

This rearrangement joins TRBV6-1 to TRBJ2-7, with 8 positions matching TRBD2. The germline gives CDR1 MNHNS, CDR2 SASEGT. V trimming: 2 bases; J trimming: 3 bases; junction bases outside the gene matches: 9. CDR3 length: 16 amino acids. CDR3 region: CASSEIGVAGIYEQYF. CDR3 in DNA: TGTGCCAGCAGTGAAATAGGAGTAGCGGGGATCTACGAGCAGTACTTC.

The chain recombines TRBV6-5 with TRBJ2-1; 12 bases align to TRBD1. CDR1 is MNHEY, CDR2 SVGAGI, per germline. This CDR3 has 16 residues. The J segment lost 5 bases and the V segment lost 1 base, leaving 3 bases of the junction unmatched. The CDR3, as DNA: TGTGCCAGCAGTTACTGGGGACAGGGGGCCAACAATGAGCAGTTCTTC. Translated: CASSYWGQGANNEQFF.

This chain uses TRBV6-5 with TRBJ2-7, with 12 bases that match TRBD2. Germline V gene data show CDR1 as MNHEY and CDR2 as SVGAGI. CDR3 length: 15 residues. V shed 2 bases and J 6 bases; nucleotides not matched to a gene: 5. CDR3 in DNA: TGTGCCAGCAGTTACCGACCGGGACTAGCGGGCGAGCAGTACTTC. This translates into CASSYRPGLAGEQYF.

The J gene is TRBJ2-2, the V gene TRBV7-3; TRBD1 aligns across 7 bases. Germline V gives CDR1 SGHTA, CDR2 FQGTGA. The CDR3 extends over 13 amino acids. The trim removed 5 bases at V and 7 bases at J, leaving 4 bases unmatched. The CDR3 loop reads CASSRTGVGELFF. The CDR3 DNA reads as TGTGCCAGCAGCCGGACAGGAGTCGGGGAGCTGTTTTTT.

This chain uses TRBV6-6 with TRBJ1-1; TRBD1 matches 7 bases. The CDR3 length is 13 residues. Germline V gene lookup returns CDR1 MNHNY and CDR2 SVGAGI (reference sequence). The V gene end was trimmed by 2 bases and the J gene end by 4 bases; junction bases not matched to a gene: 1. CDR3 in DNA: TGTGCCAGCAGTTACCGACAGGGCACTGAAGCTTTCTTT. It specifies CASSYRQGTEAFF.

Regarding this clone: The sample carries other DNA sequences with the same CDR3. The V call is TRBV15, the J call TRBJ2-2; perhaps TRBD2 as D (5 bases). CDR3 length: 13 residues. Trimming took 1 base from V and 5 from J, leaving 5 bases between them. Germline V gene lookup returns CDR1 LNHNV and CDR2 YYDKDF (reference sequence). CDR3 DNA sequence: TGTGCCACCAGCAGAGGCGGGACCGGGGAGCTGTTTTTT. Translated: CATSRGGTGELFF.

In DNA, the CDR3 is TGTGCCAGCAGCCTATCGGGGGGCAATGAGCAGTTCTTC. Amino acid sequence: CASSLSGGNEQFF. V usage is TRBV27 and J usage is TRBJ2-1; 7 positions match TRBD2. Germline V gives CDR1 MNHEY, CDR2 SMNVEV (reference sequence). This CDR3 is 13 amino acids long. V trimming: 6 bases; J trimming: 6 bases; junction bases outside the gene matches: 5.

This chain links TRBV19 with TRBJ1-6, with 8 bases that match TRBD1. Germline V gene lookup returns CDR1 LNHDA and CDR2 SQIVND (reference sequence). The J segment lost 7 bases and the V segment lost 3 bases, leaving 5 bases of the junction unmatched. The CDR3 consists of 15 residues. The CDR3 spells CASSIDRGSNSPLHF. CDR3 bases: TGTGCCAGTAGTATCGACAGGGGCTCAAATTCACCCCTCCACTTT.

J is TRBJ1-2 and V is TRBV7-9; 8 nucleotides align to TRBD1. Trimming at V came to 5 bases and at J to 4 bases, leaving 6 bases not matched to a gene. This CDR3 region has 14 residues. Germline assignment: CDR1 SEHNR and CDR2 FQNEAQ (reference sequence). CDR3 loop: CASSRSTGAYGYTF. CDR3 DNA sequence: TGTGCCAGCAGCCGATCGACAGGGGCCTATGGCTACACCTTC. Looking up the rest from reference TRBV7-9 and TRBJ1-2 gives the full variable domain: DTGVSQNPRHKITKRGQNVTFRCDPISEHNRLYWYRQTLGQGPEFLTYFQNEAQLEKSRLLSDRFSAERPKGSFSTLEIQRTEQGDSAMYLCASSRSTGAYGYTFGSGTRLTVV.

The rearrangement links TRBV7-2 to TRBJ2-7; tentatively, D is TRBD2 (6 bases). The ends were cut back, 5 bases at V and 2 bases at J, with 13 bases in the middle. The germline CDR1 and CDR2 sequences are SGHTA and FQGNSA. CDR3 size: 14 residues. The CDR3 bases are TGTGCCAGCAGCCTCCTCGGGACTGCCTACGAGCAGTACTTC. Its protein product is CASSLLGTAYEQYF.

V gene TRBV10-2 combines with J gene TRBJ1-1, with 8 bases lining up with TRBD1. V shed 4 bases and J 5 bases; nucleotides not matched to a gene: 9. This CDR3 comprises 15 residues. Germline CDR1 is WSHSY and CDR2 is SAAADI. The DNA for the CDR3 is TGCGCCAGCAGTGGGAGCGGACAGGGATTAACTGAAGCTTTCTTT. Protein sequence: CASSGSGQGLTEAFF.

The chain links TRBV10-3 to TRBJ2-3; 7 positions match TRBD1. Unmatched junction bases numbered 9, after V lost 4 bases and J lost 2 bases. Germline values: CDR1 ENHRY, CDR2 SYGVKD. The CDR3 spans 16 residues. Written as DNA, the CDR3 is TGTGCCATCAGTGCCCCGACAGGGTCCCCCACAGATACGCAGTATTTT. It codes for CAISAPTGSPTDTQYF.

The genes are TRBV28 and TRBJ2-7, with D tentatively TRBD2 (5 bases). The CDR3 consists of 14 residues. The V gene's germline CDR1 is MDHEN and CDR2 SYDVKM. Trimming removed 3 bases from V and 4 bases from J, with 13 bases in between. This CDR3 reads CASSFGGPGYEQYF. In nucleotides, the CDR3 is TGTGCCAGCAGTTTCGGCGGGCCTGGATACGAGCAGTACTTC.